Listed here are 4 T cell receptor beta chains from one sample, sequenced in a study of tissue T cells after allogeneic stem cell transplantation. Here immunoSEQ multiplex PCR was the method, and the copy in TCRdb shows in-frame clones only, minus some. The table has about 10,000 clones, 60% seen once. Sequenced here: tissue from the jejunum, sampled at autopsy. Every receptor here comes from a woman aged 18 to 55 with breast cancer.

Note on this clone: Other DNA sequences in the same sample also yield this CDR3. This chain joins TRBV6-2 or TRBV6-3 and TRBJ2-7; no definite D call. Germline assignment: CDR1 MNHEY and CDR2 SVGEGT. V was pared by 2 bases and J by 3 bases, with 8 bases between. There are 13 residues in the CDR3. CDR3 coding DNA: TGTGCCAGCAGTTACGTCTCGGGCTACGAGCAGTACTTC. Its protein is CASSYVSGYEQYF.

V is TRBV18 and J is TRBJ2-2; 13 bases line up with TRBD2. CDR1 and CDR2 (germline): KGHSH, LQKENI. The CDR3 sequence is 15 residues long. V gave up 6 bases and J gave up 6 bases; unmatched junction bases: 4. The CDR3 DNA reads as TGTGCCAGCTCGTCGACTAGCGGGAGGTCCGGGGAGCTGTTTTTT. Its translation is CASSSTSGRSGELFF. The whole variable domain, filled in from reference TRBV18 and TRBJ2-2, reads NAGVMQNPRHLVRRRGQEARLRCSPMKGHSHVYWYRQLPEEGLKFMVYLQKENIIDESGMPKERFSAEFPKEGPSILRIQQVVRGDSAAYFCASSSTSGRSGELFFGEGSRLTVL.

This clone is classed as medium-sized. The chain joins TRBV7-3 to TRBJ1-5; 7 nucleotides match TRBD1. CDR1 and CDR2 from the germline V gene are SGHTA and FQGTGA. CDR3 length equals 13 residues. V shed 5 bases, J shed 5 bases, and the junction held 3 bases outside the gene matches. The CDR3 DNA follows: TGTGCCAGCAGCGTAGACAGGGATCAGCCCCAGCATTTT. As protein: CASSVDRDQPQHF.

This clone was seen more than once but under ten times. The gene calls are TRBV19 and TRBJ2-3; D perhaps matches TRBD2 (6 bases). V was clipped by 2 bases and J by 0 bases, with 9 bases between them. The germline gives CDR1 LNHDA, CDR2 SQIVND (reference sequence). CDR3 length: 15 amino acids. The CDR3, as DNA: TGTGCCAGTAGTATAATAGCGGAAAGCACAGATACGCAGTATTTT. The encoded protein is CASSIIAESTDTQYF.